These T cell receptor beta chains were read from a single sample in a study of T cells expressing NK-cell markers. TCRdb re-called the 5' RACE reads and shows each CDR3 protein once, DNA omitted. This sample's clone table lists 150,000 to 180,000 distinct CDR3 sequences. Sequencing was performed on blood T cells: a sorted CD56 or NKG2C T cell subset, CD4+ or CD8+ T cells, or bulk PBMC T cells (not recorded which). The receptors were gathered from a woman between 50 and 59 years old in good health. Both conserved end residues are part of each CDR3. Each record gives: V gene, CDR3 length, J gene, CDR3 protein.

V: TRBV27; length: 15; J: TRBJ2-2; CDR3: CASTPHTGNTGELFF
V: TRBV6-1; length: 14; J: TRBJ1-1; CDR3: CASTLKGLHTEAFF
V: TRBV29-1; length: 15; J: TRBJ2-5; CDR3: CSVEERGLAEETQYF
V: TRBV3-1; length: 17; J: TRBJ1-5; CDR3: CASSQDHPGASNQPQHF
V: TRBV24-1; length: 13; J: TRBJ1-1; CDR3: CATQGRMNTEAFF
V: TRBV7-8; length: 15; J: TRBJ2-2; CDR3: CASSLEAWVTGELFF
V: TRBV7-9; length: 12; J: TRBJ2-1; CDR3: CASSFLASEQFF
V: TRBV12-5; length: 18; J: TRBJ2-1; CDR3: CARETGGRDPSSYNEQFF
V: TRBV20-1; length: 15; J: TRBJ2-3; CDR3: CSARGSGRPTDTQYF
V: TRBV7-9; length: 16; J: TRBJ2-7; CDR3: CASSSESSAQSYEQYF
V: TRBV20-1; length: 13; J: TRBJ1-6; CDR3: CSARDLSDVHLHF
V: TRBV7-8; length: 16; J: TRBJ1-4; CDR3: CASSLVPDRANEKLFF
V: TRBV7-9; length: 13; J: TRBJ2-1; CDR3: CASTLTGTNEQFF
V: TRBV5-6; length: 16; J: TRBJ2-1; CDR3: CASSLTGNVAYNEQFF
V: TRBV13; length: 16; J: TRBJ2-1; CDR3: CASSTIGGNTDNEQFF
V: TRBV20-1; length: 16; J: TRBJ1-1; CDR3: CSARDWAGQGDSMAFF
V: TRBV6-1; length: 11; J: TRBJ2-7; CDR3: CASKRGYEQYF
V: TRBV5-4; length: 16; J: TRBJ2-3; CDR3: CASSTEAGVSADTQYF
V: TRBV11-2; length: 15; J: TRBJ2-7; CDR3: CASRFGAASSYEQYF
V: TRBV5-1; length: 16; J: TRBJ2-3; CDR3: CASSLEPGGMRDTQYF
V: TRBV7-9; length: 15; J: TRBJ2-7; CDR3: CASSLGGLGWYEQYF
V: TRBV13; length: 14; J: TRBJ2-5; CDR3: CASSLRERQETQYF
V: TRBV19; length: 13; J: TRBJ1-1; CDR3: CASSNREDTEAFF
V: TRBV15; length: 12; J: TRBJ1-5; CDR3: CATSEIQQPQHF
V: TRBV4-1; length: 15; J: TRBJ1-5; CDR3: CASSPEGRMNQPQHF
V: TRBV2; length: 18; J: TRBJ1-2; CDR3: CASSEAVGGEEPNYGYTF